This T cell receptor beta chain was found in a study of T-cell memory formation after mild COVID-19. Worth noting for this clonotype: Antigen: not known.

Trimming removed 4 bases from V and 6 bases from J; junction bases left unmatched: 14. Germline V CDR1 and CDR2: SGHTA, FQGNSA. CDR3 length: 17 residues. Study conclusions and caveats: Contracting CD4+ clones sat mainly in CM and EM; CD8+ in EMRA.

Each CDR3 protein is one row after TCRdb ran MiXCR on the 5' RACE reads. The sample gives 350,000 to 500,000 distinct CDR3 sequences, more than 15% of which show up once; roughly 21% is in the top ten. This clonotype originated in a man between 18 and 35 years old who had mild COVID-19 (a few samples of this study predate the infection). Cell type and time point are not known. The rearrangement joins TRBV7-2 to TRBJ2-1; TRBD1 aligns across 8 bases. Material: PBMCs or a T cell subset sorted from them (not recorded which). The CDR3 sequence: CASSSGWTGRTGNEQFF. The CDR3 bases are TGTGCCAGCAGCTCCGGCTGGACAGGGAGGACTGGCAATGAGCAGTTCTTC.